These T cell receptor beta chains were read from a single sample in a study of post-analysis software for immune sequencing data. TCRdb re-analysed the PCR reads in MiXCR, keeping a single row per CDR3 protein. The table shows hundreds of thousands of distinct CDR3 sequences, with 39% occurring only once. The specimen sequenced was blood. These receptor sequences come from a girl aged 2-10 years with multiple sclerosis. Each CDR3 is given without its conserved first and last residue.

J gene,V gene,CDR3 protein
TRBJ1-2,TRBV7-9,ASSQQVENYGYT
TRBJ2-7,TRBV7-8,ASSPRRDRGSEQY
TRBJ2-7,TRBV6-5,ASSYSLTGTYEQY
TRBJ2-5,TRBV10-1,ASSDAPSGGQETQY
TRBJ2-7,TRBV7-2,ASSTRGTGLNEQY
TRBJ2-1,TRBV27,ASSLRGRGNKQF
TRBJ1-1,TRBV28,ASRLWRGVGYTEAF
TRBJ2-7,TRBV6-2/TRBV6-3,ASSYSTGLADSYEQY
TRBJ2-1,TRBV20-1,SAMTSVPYNEQF
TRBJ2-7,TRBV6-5,ASSPGRVAYEQY
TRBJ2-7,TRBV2,ASSEVRGREQY
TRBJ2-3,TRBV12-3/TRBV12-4,ASSRWNVGDTTY
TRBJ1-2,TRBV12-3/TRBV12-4,ASSLATWPYT
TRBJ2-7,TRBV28,ASSSGPGTDYEQY
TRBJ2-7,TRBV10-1,ASSDPGDRDEQY
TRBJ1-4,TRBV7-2,ASSLVPVPNEKLF
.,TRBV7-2,ASSLVRGSEQY
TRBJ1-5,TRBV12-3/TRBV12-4,ASRSSTLGNQPQH
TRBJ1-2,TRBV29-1,SGSGSGYGYT
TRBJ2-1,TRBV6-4,ASSDSTGGYNEQF
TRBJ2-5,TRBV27,ASSRWTNQETQY
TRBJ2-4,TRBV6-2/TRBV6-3,ASSQTGLLNIQY
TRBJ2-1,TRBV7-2,ASSLAYDRGPYNEQF
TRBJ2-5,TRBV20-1,SARRGGGQETQY
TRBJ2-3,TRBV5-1,ASSTDRADTQY
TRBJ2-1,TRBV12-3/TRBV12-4,ASSSASGSHNEQF
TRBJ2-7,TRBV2,ASSVESARGLAVYEQY
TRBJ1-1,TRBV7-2,ASSLVGSDTEAF
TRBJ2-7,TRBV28,ASSFLPWDAAYEQY
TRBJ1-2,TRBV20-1,SATGTALGDGYT
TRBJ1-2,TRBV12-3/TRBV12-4,ASSPQDRVDGYT
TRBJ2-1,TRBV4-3,ASSQVGLVAEQF
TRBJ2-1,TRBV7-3,ASSLGRQTNEQF
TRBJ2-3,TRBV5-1,ASSLGGRDTQY
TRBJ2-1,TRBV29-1,SVGGTGGEGEQF
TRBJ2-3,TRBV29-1,SVEGQGAGDTQY
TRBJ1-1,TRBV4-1,ASSRLEGVNTEAF
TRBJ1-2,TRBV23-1,AEAYINYGYT
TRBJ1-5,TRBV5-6,ASSPQGSVGQPQH
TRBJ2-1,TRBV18,ASSPPSGRAYNEQF
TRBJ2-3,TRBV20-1,SVARPSTRDTQY
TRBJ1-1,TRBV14,ASSHPRQGNTEAF
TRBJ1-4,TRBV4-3,ASSQTGTGDEKLF
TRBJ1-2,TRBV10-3,AISGEQLYYGYT
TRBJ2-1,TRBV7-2,ASSLGTGVGEQF
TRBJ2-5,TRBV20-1,SARRTVADTLETQY
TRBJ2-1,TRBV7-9,ASSLQEAGEQF
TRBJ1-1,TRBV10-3,AISEVGPSNTEAF
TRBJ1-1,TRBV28,ASRTRGFEAF
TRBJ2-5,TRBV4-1,ASSQGAGGPGNEQY
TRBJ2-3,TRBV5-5,ASGLLSGLRTDTQY
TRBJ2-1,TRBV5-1,ASSLSTGSEQF
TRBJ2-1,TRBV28,ASVPGGWEHNEQF
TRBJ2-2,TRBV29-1,SVRPGAGELF
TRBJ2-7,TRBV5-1,ASRLARNSPYEQY
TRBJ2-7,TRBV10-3,AISELVDSYEQY
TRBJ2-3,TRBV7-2,ASSSRSGASTDTQY